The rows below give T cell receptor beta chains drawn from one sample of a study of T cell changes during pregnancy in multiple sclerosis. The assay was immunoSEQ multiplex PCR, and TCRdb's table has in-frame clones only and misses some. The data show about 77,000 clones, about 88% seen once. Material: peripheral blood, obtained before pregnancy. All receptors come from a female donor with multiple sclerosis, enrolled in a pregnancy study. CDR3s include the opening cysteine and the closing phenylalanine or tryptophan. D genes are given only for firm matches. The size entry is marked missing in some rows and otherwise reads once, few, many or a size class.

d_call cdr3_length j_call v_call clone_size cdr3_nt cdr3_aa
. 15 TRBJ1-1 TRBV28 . TGTGCCAGCAGTTTATGGGGGGCTTGGGGCACTGAAGCTTTCTTT CASSLWGAWGTEAFF
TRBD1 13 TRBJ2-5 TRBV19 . TGTGCCAGTAGTGGGACAGGCCAAGAGACCCAGTACTTC CASSGTGQETQYF
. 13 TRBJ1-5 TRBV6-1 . TGTGCCAGCAGTGTGTCCGGCAATCAGCCCCAGCATTTT CASSVSGNQPQHF
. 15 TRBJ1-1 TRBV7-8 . TGTGCCAGCAGCCTCAGGGAAACCCTGAACACTGAAGCTTTCTTT CASSLRETLNTEAFF
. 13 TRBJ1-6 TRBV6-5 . TGTGCCAGCAAGACGGGGTATAATTCACCCCTCCACTTT CASKTGYNSPLHF
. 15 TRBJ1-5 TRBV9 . TGTGCCAGCAGCCGTGGGGGCCCCATTGGTCAGCCCCAGCATTTT CASSRGGPIGQPQHF
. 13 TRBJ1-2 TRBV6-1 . TGTGCCAGCAGTGGGGAGGGCGGATACGGCTACACCTTC CASSGEGGYGYTF
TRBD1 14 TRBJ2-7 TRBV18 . TGTGCCAGCTCACCCGACAGGGAAGCCTACGAGCAGTACTTC CASSPDREAYEQYF
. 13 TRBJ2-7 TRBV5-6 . TGTGCCAGCAGCTTGGGACTAGTGGGCGAGCAGTACTTC CASSLGLVGEQYF
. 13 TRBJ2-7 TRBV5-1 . TGCGCCAGCAGTAAAACTATAGCCTACGAGCAGTACTTC CASSKTIAYEQYF
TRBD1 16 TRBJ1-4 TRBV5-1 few TGCGCCAGCAGCCTGCAGGGGGCGGGGGCCAATGAAAAACTGTTTTTT CASSLQGAGANEKLFF
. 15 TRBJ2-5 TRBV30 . TGTGCCTGGACGGAGGGGGGACAGTACCAAGAGACCCAGTACTTC CAWTEGGQYQETQYF
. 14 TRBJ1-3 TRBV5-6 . TGTGCCAGCAGCCTGCAGGTCTCTGGAAACACCATATATTTT CASSLQVSGNTIYF
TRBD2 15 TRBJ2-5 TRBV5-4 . TGTGCCAGCAGCTTTAGCGGGGGGCGGGGAGAGACCCAGTACTTC CASSFSGGRGETQYF
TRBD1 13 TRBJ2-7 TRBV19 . TGTGCCAGTAGTACCCACAGGGGTTACGAGCAGTACTTC CASSTHRGYEQYF
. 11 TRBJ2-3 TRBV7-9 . TGTGCCAGCAGCCGTTTAGATACGCAGTATTTT CASSRLDTQYF
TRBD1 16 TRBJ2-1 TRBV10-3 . TGTGCCATCAGCAGCCTTGGGACAGGGGACTACAATGAGCAGTTCTTC CAISSLGTGDYNEQFF
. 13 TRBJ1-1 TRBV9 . TGTGCCAGCAGCGTATCGGGGAGAGCTGAAGCTTTCTTT CASSVSGRAEAFF
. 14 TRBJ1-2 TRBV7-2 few TGTGCCAGCAGCTCACGACAGGTATCTCCGGGCTACACCTTC CASSSRQVSPGYTF
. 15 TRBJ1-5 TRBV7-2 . TGTGCCAGCAGCTTGTGGCACCTTAGCAATCAGCCCCAGCATTTT CASSLWHLSNQPQHF
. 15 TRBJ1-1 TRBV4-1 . TGCGCCAGCAGCCACTCTGGACAGCGTAACACTGAAGCTTTCTTT CASSHSGQRNTEAFF
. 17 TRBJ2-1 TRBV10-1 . TGCGCCAGCAGTGAGAGGATATCACTAGCTGGGGGCAATGAGCAGTTCTTC CASSERISLAGGNEQFF
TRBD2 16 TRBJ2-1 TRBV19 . TGTGCCAGTAGTATCCGTGGGGGGGTCTACTACAATGAGCAGTTCTTC CASSIRGGVYYNEQFF
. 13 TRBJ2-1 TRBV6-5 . TGTGCCAGCAGTTACTCTTCCGGGATGACGGAGTTCTTC CASSYSSGMTEFF
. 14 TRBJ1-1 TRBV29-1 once TGCAGCGTTGGTAAATGGCACATGAACACTGAAGCTTTCTTT CSVGKWHMNTEAFF
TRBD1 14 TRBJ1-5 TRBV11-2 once TGTGCCAGCAGCTTAGTAGGGGGCGGTCAGCCCCAGCATTTT CASSLVGGGQPQHF
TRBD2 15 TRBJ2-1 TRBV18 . TGTGCCAGCTCAACCGGGACTAGTGACGTCTCTGAGCAGTTCTTC CASSTGTSDVSEQFF
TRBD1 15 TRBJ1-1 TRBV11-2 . TGTGCCAGCAGCTCTGGCGCTTCAGGGGGCGCTGAAGCTTTCTTT CASSSGASGGAEAFF
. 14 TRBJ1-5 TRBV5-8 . TGTGCCAGCAGCTTGAGAATCAGGGATCAGCCCCAGCATTTT CASSLRIRDQPQHF
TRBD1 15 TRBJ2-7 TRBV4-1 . TGCGCCAGCAGCCGGAACCGGGACAGCTACTACGAGCAGTACTTC CASSRNRDSYYEQYF
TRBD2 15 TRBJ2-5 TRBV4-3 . TGCGCCAGCAGCCAAGGGTCTTGGGGGGGGGAGACCCAGTACTTC CASSQGSWGGETQYF
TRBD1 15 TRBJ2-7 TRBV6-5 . TGTGCCAGCAGTTACTCCGGGACAGGTCTCCCCGAGCAGTACTTC CASSYSGTGLPEQYF
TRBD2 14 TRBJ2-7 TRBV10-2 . TGCGCCAGCAGTTCTAGCGGGGGGTCCCTCGAGCAGTACTTC CASSSSGGSLEQYF
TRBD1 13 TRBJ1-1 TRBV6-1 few TGTGCCAGCAGCAGGGGGCGGAACACTGAAGCTTTCTTT CASSRGRNTEAFF
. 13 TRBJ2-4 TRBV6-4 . TGTGCCAGCAGTGAAGAGACAGGAAACATTCAGTACTTC CASSEETGNIQYF
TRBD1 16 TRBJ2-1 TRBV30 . TGTGCCTGGAGACCCAGACAGGGGGCCATTTCGGGTGAGCAGTTCTTC CAWRPRQGAISGEQFF
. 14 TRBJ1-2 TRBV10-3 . TGTGCCACCCAGGACGGGGATAGGCGGTCTGGCTACACCTTC CATQDGDRRSGYTF
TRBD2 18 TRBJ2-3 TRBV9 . TGTGCCAGCAGCGTAGGACTAGCGGGGGGCCGCAGCACAGATACGCAGTATTTT CASSVGLAGGRSTDTQYF
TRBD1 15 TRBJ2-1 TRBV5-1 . TGCGCCAGCAGGCTACAGGGGAGCTCCTACAATGAGCAGTTCTTC CASRLQGSSYNEQFF
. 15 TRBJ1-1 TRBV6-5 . TGTGCCAGCAGTTTCTTCGACAGAGAGAACACTGAAGCTTTCTTT CASSFFDRENTEAFF
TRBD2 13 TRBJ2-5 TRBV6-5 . TGTGCCAGCAGCAATCTAGCGGGAGAGACCCAGTACTTC CASSNLAGETQYF
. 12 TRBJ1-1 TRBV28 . TGTGCCAGCAGTTTGAGGAACACTGAAGCTTTCTTT CASSLRNTEAFF
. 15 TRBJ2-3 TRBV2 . TGTGCCAGCAGTGAGTCGCAGCGACGCACAGATACGCAGTATTTT CASSESQRRTDTQYF
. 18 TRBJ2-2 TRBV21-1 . TGTGCCAGCAGCAAAAAGGGGTCGGGACTAGCGGGAACCGGGGAGCTGTTTTTT CASSKKGSGLAGTGELFF
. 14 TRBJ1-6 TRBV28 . TGTGCCAGCAGTTTGTGGCAGGGGAATTCACCCCTCCACTTT CASSLWQGNSPLHF
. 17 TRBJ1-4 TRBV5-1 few TGCGCCAGCAGCTTGGTACCGGGGACATCAACTAATGAAAAACTGTTTTTT CASSLVPGTSTNEKLFF
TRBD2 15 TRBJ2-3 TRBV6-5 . TGTGCCAGCAGCTCCACTAGCGGGGGCGCGGATACGCAGTATTTT CASSSTSGGADTQYF
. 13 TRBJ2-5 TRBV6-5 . TGTGCCAGCAGTCCGGACAGAACGGAGACCCAGTACTTC CASSPDRTETQYF
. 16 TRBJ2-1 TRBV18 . TGTGCCAGCTCCCCCAAGGGACAACAGAGGTACAATGAGCAGTTCTTC CASSPKGQQRYNEQFF
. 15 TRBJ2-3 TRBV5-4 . TGTGCCAGCAGCTTGGCCGGGGGGCTCGGAGATACGCAGTATTTT CASSLAGGLGDTQYF
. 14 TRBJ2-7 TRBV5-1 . TGCGCCAGCAGCTTGGACAGTAGCTCCTACGAGCAGTACTTC CASSLDSSSYEQYF
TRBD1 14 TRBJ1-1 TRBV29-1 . TGCAGCGTTGGGGAGACAGGGGCTAACACTGAAGCTTTCTTT CSVGETGANTEAFF